A single sample gave rise to the 2 T cell receptor beta chains below, sequenced in a study of blood T cell repertoires in COVID-19 (TCRdb year 2020). Library preparation was by the immunoSEQ multiplex PCR assay. This is the immuneACCESS table as TCRdb keeps it, with only in-frame sequences that have V and J called. A part of the clones is gone; compared with another copy, unresolved V genes explain less than half, and the rest is unexplained. Present in this sample are around 200,000 clones, more than 75% of which were seen just once. Just under 2.5% of the sample rests with the top ten. The sequenced sample was peripheral blood. These receptors were collected from a man between 40 and 49 years old with active or convalescent COVID-19.

This clone showed up just once. The chain couples TRBV11-2 to TRBJ1-3, with D possibly TRBD1 on 5 matching bases. Looked up from germline, CDR1 is SGHAT and CDR2 is FQNNGV. This CDR3 has 16 amino acids. The V end was cut by 3 bases, the J end by 3 bases, with 15 bases between. The CDR3 region has the DNA TGTGCCAGCAGCTTCCCCCGGGGGGGAGGTGGAAACACCATATATTTT. It codes for CASSFPRGGGGNTIYF.

This clone was found a few times. The DNA of the CDR3 is TGTGCCAGCAGCGCTAGGGACAGGCCCGACTATGGCTACACCTTC. Protein: CASSARDRPDYGYTF. V is TRBV6-5 and J is TRBJ1-2, with 8 bases matching TRBD1. The germline CDR1 and CDR2 sequences are MNHEY and SVGAGI. With V trimmed by 6 bases and J by 3 bases, 9 bases remained unmatched. This CDR3 has 15 residues.